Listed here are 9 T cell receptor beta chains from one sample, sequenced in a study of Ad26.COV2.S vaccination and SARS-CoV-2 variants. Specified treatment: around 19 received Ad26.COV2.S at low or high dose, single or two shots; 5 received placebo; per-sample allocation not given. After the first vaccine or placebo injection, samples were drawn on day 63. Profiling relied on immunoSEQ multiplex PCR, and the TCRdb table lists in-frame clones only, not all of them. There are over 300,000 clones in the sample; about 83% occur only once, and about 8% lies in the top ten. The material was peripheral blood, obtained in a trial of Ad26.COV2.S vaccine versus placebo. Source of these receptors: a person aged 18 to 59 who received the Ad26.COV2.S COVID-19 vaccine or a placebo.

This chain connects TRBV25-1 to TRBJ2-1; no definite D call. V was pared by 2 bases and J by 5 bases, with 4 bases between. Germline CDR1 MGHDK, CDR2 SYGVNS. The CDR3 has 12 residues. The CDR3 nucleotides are TGTGCCAGCAGTGAACAAGACAATGAGCAGTTCTTC. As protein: CASSEQDNEQFF.

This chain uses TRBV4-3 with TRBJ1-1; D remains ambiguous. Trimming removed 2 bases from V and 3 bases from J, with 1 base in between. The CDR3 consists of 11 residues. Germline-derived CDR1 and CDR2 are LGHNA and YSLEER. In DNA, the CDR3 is TGCGCCAGCAGCCAACACACTGAAGCTTTCTTT. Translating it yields CASSQHTEAFF.

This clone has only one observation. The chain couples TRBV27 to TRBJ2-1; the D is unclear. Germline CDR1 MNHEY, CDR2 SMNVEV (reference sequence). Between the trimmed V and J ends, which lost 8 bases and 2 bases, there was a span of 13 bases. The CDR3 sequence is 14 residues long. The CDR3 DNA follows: TGTGCCAGCGGATCTAGGGTAACCTACAATGAGCAGTTCTTC. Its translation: CASGSRVTYNEQFF.

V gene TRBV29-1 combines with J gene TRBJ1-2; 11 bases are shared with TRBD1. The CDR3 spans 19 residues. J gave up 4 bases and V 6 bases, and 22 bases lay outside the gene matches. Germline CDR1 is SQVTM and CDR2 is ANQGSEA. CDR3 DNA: TGCAGCGTAGATGGGACAGGGGGAATCGGAGGTGGTTCCCTCTATGGCTACACCTTC. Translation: CSVDGTGGIGGGSLYGYTF.

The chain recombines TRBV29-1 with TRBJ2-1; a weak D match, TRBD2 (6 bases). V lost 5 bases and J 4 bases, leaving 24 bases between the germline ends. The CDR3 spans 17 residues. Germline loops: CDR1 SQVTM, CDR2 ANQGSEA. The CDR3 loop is CSVKKLGGARGYNEQFF. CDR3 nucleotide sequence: TGCAGCGTTAAAAAGCTGGGAGGAGCGCGGGGTTACAATGAGCAGTTCTTC.

CDR3 sequence: CASSLDALLQGYTF. The CDR3, as DNA: TGTGCCAGCAGCTTGGACGCTCTTCTCCAGGGCTACACCTTC. The chain carries TRBV5-5 and TRBJ1-2; D not resolved. The V gene lost 0 bases and the J gene lost 8 bases, with 14 bases spanning the gap. The CDR3 totals 14 residues. In germline, CDR1 is SGHKS, CDR2 YYEKEE (reference sequence).

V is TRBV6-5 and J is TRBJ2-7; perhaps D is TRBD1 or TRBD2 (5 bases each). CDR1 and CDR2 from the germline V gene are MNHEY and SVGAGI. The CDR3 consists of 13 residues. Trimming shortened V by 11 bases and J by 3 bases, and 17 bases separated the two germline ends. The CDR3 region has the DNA TGTGCCTCTCGTCCGGGACGGCTCTACGAGCAGTACTTC. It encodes CASRPGRLYEQYF.

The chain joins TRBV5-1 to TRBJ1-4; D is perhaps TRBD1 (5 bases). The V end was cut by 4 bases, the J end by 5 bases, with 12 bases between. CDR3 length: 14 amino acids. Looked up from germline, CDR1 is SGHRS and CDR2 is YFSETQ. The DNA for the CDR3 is TGCGCCAGCAGCCAAGACGGGGGGAATGAAAAACTGTTTTTT. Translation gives CASSQDGGNEKLFF. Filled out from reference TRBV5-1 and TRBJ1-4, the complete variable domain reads KAGVTQTPRYLIKTRGQQVTLSCSPISGHRSVSWYQQTPGQGLQFLFEYFSETQRNKGNFPGRFSGRQFSNSRSEMNVSTLELGDSALYLCASSQDGGNEKLFFGSGTQLSVL.

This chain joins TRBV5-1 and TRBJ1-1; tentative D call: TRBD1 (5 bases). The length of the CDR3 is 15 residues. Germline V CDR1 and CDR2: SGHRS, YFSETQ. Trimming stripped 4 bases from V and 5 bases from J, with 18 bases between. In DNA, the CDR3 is TGCGCCAGCAGCCCCCTCCAGGGAGAAAATACTGAAGCTTTCTTT. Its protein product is CASSPLQGENTEAFF.